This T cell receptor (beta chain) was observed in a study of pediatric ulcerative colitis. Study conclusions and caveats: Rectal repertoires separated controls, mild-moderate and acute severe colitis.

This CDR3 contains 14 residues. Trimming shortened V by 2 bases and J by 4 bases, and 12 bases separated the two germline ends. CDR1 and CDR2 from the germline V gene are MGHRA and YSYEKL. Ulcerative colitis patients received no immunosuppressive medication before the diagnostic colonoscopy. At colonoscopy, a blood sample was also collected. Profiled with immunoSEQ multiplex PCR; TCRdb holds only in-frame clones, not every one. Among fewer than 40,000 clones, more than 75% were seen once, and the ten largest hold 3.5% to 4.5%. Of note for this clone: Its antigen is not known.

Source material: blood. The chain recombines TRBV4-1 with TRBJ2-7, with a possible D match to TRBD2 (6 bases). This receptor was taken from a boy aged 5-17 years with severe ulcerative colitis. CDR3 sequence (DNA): TGCGCCAGCAGCCAATCGATGGAGGGGTACGAGCAGTACTTC. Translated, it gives CASSQSMEGYEQYF.